Listed below are T cell receptor beta chains from one sample, sequenced in a study of circulating and synovial CD4+ cells in juvenile arthritis. Profiled with immunoSEQ multiplex PCR; TCRdb holds only in-frame clones, not every one. The table records more than 13,000 clones, roughly 84% of them present only once. The specimen sequenced was CD4+ T cells from synovial fluid. These receptors all come from a human patient with juvenile idiopathic arthritis. Some clones in this sample may be carry-over from other donors' samples. Each CDR3 is given with its conserved first and last residue. The D gene is left open where the match is weak. Clone size is given for some rows only: seen once, a few or many times, or a class if the clone is expanded.

V	D	size	J	CDR3	DNA
TRBV6-6	TRBD1	NA	TRBJ1-4	CASSDWGDRDMKKLFF	TGTGCCAGCAGTGACTGGGGTGACAGGGACATGAAGAAACTGTTTTTT
TRBV27	NA	NA	TRBJ2-7	CASLDIQGSHHLNEQYF	TGTGCCAGCCTCGACATACAGGGCTCTCATCACTTGAACGAGCAGTACTTC
TRBV5-1	TRBD1	once	TRBJ1-2	CASSTQGDNYGYTF	TGCGCCAGCAGCACACAGGGGGATAACTATGGCTACACCTTC
TRBV7-2	TRBD1	NA	TRBJ2-7	CASSTGGSYEQYF	TGTGCCAGCTCGACAGGGGGCTCCTACGAGCAGTACTTC
TRBV7-2	NA	NA	TRBJ2-3	CASSTSRWQEDTQYF	TGTGCCAGCAGCACTAGTAGGTGGCAGGAAGATACGCAGTATTTT
TRBV28	TRBD2	NA	TRBJ2-7	CASSLGAASGSFEQYF	TGTGCCAGCAGTTTAGGAGCCGCTAGCGGGAGCTTCGAGCAGTACTTC
TRBV4-1	NA	once	TRBJ1-2	CASSQRFSGGNYGYTF	TGCGCCAGCAGCCAAAGGTTTTCTGGAGGAAACTATGGCTACACCTTC
TRBV5-6	NA	NA	TRBJ1-1	CASSLAGVTNTEAFF	TGTGCCAGCAGCTTGGCAGGGGTTACCAACACTGAAGCTTTCTTT
TRBV6-5	TRBD2	NA	TRBJ2-1	CASTGLAGRNEQFF	TGTGCCAGCACGGGGCTAGCGGGGAGAAATGAGCAGTTCTTC
TRBV5-1	TRBD2	NA	TRBJ2-3	CASSFDSGSEDTQYF	TGCGCCAGCAGCTTTGACAGCGGGAGCGAAGATACGCAGTATTTT
TRBV19	TRBD1	NA	TRBJ1-2	CASSAQNRGAYGYTF	TGTGCCAGTAGTGCTCAAAACAGGGGTGCCTATGGCTACACCTTC
TRBV4-1	TRBD1	NA	TRBJ1-4	CASSLDRGREKLFF	TGCGCCAGCAGCCTTGACAGGGGTCGGGAAAAACTGTTTTTT
TRBV6-4	TRBD1	NA	TRBJ2-2	CASSDWSRGTGPGELFF	TGTGCCAGCAGTGATTGGTCTCGAGGGACAGGGCCCGGGGAGCTGTTTTTT
TRBV6-1	TRBD2	NA	TRBJ2-5	CASSDLAGGQETQYF	TGTGCCAGCAGTGATTTAGCGGGGGGGCAAGAGACCCAGTACTTC
TRBV6-1	NA	NA	TRBJ1-5	CASSEQGFGNQPQHF	TGTGCCAGCAGTGAGCAGGGGTTCGGCAATCAGCCCCAGCATTTT
TRBV11-3	TRBD2	NA	TRBJ2-2	CASSLRYGSGRRAGELFF	TGTGCCAGCAGCTTACGGTATGGTAGCGGGAGAAGGGCCGGGGAGCTGTTTTTT
TRBV6-5	NA	NA	TRBJ1-5	CASSYGGFQPQHF	TGTGCCAGCAGTTACGGGGGGTTTCAGCCCCAGCATTTT
TRBV7-2	TRBD2	NA	TRBJ2-5	CASSRYLAARWETQYF	TGTGCCAGCAGCCGATATCTAGCGGCGCGGTGGGAGACCCAGTACTTC
TRBV11-2	NA	NA	TRBJ2-3	CASSFLGGAGLDTQYF	TGTGCCAGCAGCTTTCTGGGCGGGGCTGGGCTTGATACGCAGTATTTT
TRBV27	TRBD2	NA	TRBJ2-1	CASSLSSSGYNEQFF	TGTGCCAGCAGTTTATCAAGTAGCGGGTACAATGAGCAGTTCTTC
TRBV6-6	NA	NA	TRBJ2-7	CASTPRSRGTYEQYF	TGTGCCAGCACCCCAAGGTCGAGGGGGACCTACGAGCAGTACTTC
TRBV4-2	NA	NA	TRBJ1-5	CASSPGNNQPQHF	TGTGCCAGCAGCCCGGGGAATAATCAGCCCCAGCATTTT
TRBV5-6	TRBD1	NA	TRBJ2-5	CASSRQGYQETQYF	TGTGCCAGCAGCCGACAGGGGTACCAAGAGACCCAGTACTTC
TRBV29-1	NA	few	TRBJ2-1	CSVEALGQFF	TGCAGCGTTGAAGCGCTAGGCCAGTTCTTC
TRBV2	NA	NA	TRBJ2-5	CASSVESETQYF	TGTGCCAGCAGTGTTGAGTCGGAGACCCAGTACTTC
TRBV2	TRBD1	NA	TRBJ1-2	CAGQGAVYGYTF	TGTGCCGGACAGGGGGCGGTTTATGGCTACACCTTC
TRBV7-2	NA	once	TRBJ2-1	CASSQGQRLNEQFF	TGTGCCAGCAGCCAAGGTCAGAGGTTGAATGAGCAGTTCTTC
TRBV6-1	TRBD2	once	TRBJ2-2	CASSERVAGRELFF	TGTGCCAGCAGTGAACGAGTAGCGGGTCGGGAGCTGTTTTTT
TRBV5-1	NA	NA	TRBJ2-6	CASRNHPGSGANVLTF	TGCGCCAGCAGAAATCACCCAGGGTCTGGGGCCAACGTCCTGACTTTC
TRBV9	TRBD2	NA	TRBJ2-2	CASSVGGADTGELFF	TGTGCCAGCAGCGTGGGAGGGGCGGACACCGGGGAGCTGTTTTTT
TRBV30	NA	NA	TRBJ1-5	CAWTPGGRNQPQHF	TGTGCCTGGACCCCGGGCGGGCGCAATCAGCCCCAGCATTTT
TRBV27	TRBD1	NA	TRBJ2-3	CASSLRGQSTDTQYF	TGTGCCAGCAGTTTAAGGGGACAGAGCACAGATACGCAGTATTTT
TRBV6-1	TRBD1	NA	TRBJ1-2	CASNEGSTGLGGYTF	TGTGCCAGCAACGAAGGCTCGACAGGGCTGGGAGGCTACACCTTC
TRBV6-5	NA	NA	TRBJ2-7	CASALRGRHHEQYF	TGTGCCAGCGCCCTAAGGGGCAGGCATCACGAGCAGTACTTC
TRBV5-3	TRBD1	NA	TRBJ1-6	CARSPGQGTSPLHF	TGTGCCAGAAGTCCAGGACAGGGGACTTCACCCCTCCACTTT
TRBV28	NA	NA	TRBJ1-3	CASSFPGGPGNTIYF	TGTGCCAGCAGTTTTCCGGGGGGACCTGGAAACACCATATATTTT
TRBV6-1	TRBD1	NA	TRBJ2-1	CATYTGTGEYNEQFF	TGTGCCACCTATACCGGGACAGGGGAATACAATGAGCAGTTCTTC
TRBV7-9	TRBD2	few	TRBJ2-7	CASSSRLGGNEQYF	TGTGCCAGCAGCTCCCGGCTCGGGGGGAACGAGCAGTACTTC
TRBV7-2	NA	NA	TRBJ2-5	CASSRGWEQYF	TGTGCCAGCAGCCGAGGGTGGGAGCAGTACTTC
TRBV6-6	NA	NA	TRBJ1-6	CASSPGYNSPLHF	TGTGCCAGCAGTCCCGGGTACAATTCACCCCTCCACTTT
TRBV6-5	NA	NA	TRBJ1-2	CASSYKGAHYGYTF	TGTGCCAGCAGTTACAAAGGGGCGCATTATGGCTACACCTTC
TRBV19	NA	NA	TRBJ2-2	CASSPTSFPPGELFF	TGTGCCAGTAGTCCTACTAGCTTCCCACCCGGGGAGCTGTTTTTT
TRBV7-9	TRBD1	NA	TRBJ2-7	CASSPTGATYEQYF	TGTGCCAGCAGCCCGACAGGGGCTACCTACGAGCAGTACTTC
TRBV7-3	NA	few	TRBJ2-1	CASSLYDNEQFF	TGTGCCAGCAGCTTATATGACAATGAGCAGTTCTTC
TRBV6-1	TRBD1	NA	TRBJ2-3	CATMDRGRTDTQYF	TGTGCCACTATGGACAGGGGGCGCACAGATACGCAGTATTTT
TRBV30	NA	NA	TRBJ2-1	CAHSSGGNWDEQFF	TGTGCCCACAGTAGCGGTGGGAATTGGGATGAGCAGTTCTTC
TRBV2	TRBD1	NA	TRBJ2-5	CASIGQGQETQYF	TGTGCCAGCATCGGACAGGGGCAAGAGACCCAGTACTTC
TRBV18	NA	NA	TRBJ1-5	CASSPMSTPNQPQHF	TGTGCCAGCTCACCGATGTCAACACCGAATCAGCCCCAGCATTTT
TRBV9	NA	NA	TRBJ1-1	CASSAGTGSIEAFF	TGTGCCAGCAGCGCAGGAACAGGGAGCATTGAAGCTTTCTTT
TRBV27	TRBD2	NA	TRBJ2-1	CASTLRLAQNEQFF	TGTGCCAGCACCTTGAGACTAGCACAAAATGAGCAGTTCTTC
TRBV5-4	NA	NA	TRBJ2-5	CASSLEGGAETQYF	TGTGCCAGCAGCTTGGAGGGGGGGGCGGAGACCCAGTACTTC
TRBV2	TRBD2	once	TRBJ2-3	CAGNSGRAGGADTQYF	TGTGCCGGTAATAGCGGGAGGGCCGGGGGTGCAGATACGCAGTATTTT
TRBV6-5	TRBD1	NA	TRBJ1-6	CASSYGQDSPLHF	TGTGCCAGCAGTTACGGACAGGATTCACCCCTCCACTTT